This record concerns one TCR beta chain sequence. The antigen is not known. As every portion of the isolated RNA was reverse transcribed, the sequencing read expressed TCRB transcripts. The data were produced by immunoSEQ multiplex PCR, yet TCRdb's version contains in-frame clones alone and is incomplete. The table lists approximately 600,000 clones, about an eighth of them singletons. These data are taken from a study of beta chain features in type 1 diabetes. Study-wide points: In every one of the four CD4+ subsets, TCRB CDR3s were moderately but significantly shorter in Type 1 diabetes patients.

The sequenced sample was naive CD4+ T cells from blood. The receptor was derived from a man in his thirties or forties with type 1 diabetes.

CDR3: CASSLARTQETQYF. CDR3 DNA: TGTGCCAGCAGCTTAGCCAGAACCCAAGAGACCCAGTACTTC. This chain joins TRBV7-2 and TRBJ2-5; D call uncertain. Trimming removed 0 bases from V and 1 base from J, with 6 bases in between. Germline V CDR1 and CDR2: SGHTA, FQGNSA. The CDR3 runs to 14 residues.